This T cell receptor (beta chain) derives from a study of blood T cells in healthy people across ages. Combining a sample-barcoded 5' primer with a J-beta primer mix, a second PCR ran for 7 to 11 cycles. MiXCR, applied by TCRdb to the 5' RACE reads, yields one record per CDR3 protein. The table has about 780,000 distinct CDR3 sequences, about 45% seen once. V dropped 6 bases and J dropped 5 bases, with 17 bases sitting between them. Germline assignment: CDR1 MNHEY and CDR2 SMNVEV (reference sequence). This CDR3 is 14 amino acids long. This clonotype has just a few counts. The V gene is TRBV27, the J gene TRBJ2-7, with D perhaps assigned TRBD1 or TRBD2 (5 bases each). This TCR derives from a man older than 75 in good health. Sample: blood. This CDR3 is CASRNGAARHEQYF. The CDR3, as DNA: TGTGCCAGCAGGAACGGGGCCGCTCGCCACGAGCAGTACTTC.